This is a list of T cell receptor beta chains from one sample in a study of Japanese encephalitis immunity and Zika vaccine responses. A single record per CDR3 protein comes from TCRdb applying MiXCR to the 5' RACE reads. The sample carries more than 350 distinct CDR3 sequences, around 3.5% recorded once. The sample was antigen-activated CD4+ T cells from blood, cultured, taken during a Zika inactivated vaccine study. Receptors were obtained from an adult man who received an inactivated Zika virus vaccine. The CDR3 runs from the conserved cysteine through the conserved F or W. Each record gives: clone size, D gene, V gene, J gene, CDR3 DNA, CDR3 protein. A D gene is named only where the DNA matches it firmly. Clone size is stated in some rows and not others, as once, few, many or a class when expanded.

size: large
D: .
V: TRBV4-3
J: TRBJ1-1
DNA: TGCGCCAGCAGCCAAGATGGGAGGTCCAGGGCCACTGAAGCTTTCTTT
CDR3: CASSQDGRSRATEAFF

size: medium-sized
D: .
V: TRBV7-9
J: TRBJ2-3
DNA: TGTGCCAGCAGCTTAAGGGGTCAGGGCACAGATACGCAGTATTTT
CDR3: CASSLRGQGTDTQYF

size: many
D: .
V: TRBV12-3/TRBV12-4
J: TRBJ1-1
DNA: TGTGCCAGCAGCCCCCCGGGGGTCGGGAACACTGAAGCTTTCTTT
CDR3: CASSPPGVGNTEAFF

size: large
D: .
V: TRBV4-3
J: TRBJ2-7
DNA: TGCGCCAGCAGCCAAGTCGACGGACTGGCGACCTACGAGCAGTACTTC
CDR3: CASSQVDGLATYEQYF

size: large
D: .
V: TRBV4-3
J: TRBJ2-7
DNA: TGCGCCAGCAGCCAAGATTGGAACGAGCAGTACTTC
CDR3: CASSQDWNEQYF

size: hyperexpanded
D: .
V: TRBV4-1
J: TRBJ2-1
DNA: TGCGCCAGCAGCCAAGATTGGGAGGCTCCTGAGCAGTTCTTC
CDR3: CASSQDWEAPEQFF

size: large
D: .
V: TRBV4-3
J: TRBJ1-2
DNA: TGCGCCAGCAGCGTGACCAGGGCAGAAGGATATGGCTACACCTTC
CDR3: CASSVTRAEGYGYTF

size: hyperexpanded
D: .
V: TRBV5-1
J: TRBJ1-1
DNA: TGCGCCAGCAGCCCGGACAGTTCGAACACTGAAGCTTTCTTT
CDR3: CASSPDSSNTEAFF

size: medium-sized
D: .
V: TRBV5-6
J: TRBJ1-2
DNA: TGTGCCAGCAGCTTAGAGGGGTCTGGCTATGGCTACACCTTC
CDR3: CASSLEGSGYGYTF

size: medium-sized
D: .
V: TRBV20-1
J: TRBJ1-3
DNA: TGCAGTGCTAGACAGGGCGGAGGAAACACCATATATTTT
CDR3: CSARQGGGNTIYF

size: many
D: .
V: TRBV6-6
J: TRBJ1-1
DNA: TGTGCCAGCAACGATAACACAGGCACAGAGGCTTTCTTT
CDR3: CASNDNTGTEAFF

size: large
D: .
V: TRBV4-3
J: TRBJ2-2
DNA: TGCGCCAGCAGCCAAGTTGGAGGGCTGGACGGGGAGCTGTTTTTT
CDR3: CASSQVGGLDGELFF

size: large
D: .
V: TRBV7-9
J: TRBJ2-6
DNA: TGTGCCAGCAGCTTAGCAGGGGCTGGGGCCAACGTCCTGACTTTC
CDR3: CASSLAGAGANVLTF

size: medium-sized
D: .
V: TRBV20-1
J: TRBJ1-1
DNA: TGCAGTGCTAGAGATCGACGGGCGGGTGGAAGTGAAGCTTTCTTT
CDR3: CSARDRRAGGSEAFF

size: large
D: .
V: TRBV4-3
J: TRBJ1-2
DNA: TGCGCCAGCAGCCAACCCGGGACCTATGGCTACACCTTC
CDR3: CASSQPGTYGYTF

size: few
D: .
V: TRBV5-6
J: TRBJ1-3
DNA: TGTGCCAGCAGCCCCGGGACCGGAAACACCATATATTTT
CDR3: CASSPGTGNTIYF

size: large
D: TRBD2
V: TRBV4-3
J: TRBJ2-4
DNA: TGCGCCAGCAGCCTCGACCTGAGGACTAGCGGGGGAGGCCAGTACTTC
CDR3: CASSLDLRTSGGGQYF

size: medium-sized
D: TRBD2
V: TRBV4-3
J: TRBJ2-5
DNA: TGCGCCAGCAGCCAAGAAGGCAGGGCGGGAGGGACCCAGTACTTC
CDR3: CASSQEGRAGGTQYF

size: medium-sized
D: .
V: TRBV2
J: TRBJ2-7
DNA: TGTGCCAGCAGCCGGGACACTCGTTCCTACGAGCAGTACTTC
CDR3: CASSRDTRSYEQYF

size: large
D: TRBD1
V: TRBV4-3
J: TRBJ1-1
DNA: TGCGCCAGCAGCCAAGAACAGGGGACGAACACTGAAGCTTTCTTT
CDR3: CASSQEQGTNTEAFF

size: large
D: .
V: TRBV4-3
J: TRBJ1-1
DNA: TGCGCCAGCAGCCAAGTTGCTGCGGGGGGAACTGAAGCTTTCTTT
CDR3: CASSQVAAGGTEAFF

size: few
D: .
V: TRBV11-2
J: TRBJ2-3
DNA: TGTGCCAGCGGCCCTTACAATATGGGGGGCCCCCTTAGCACAGATACGCAGTATTTT
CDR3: CASGPYNMGGPLSTDTQYF

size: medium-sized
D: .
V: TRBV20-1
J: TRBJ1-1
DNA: TGCAGTGCTAGAAGTTACGAAGCTTTCTTT
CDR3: CSARSYEAFF

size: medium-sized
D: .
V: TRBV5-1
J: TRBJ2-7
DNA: TGCGCCAGCAGCTTGGCGGGGTTGGAGGAGCAGTACTTC
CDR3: CASSLAGLEEQYF

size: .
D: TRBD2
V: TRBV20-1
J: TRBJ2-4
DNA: TGCAGTGCTAGAGATTCCGGACGGGGACTAAAAAACATTCAGTACTTC
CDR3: CSARDSGRGLKNIQYF